The clone carrying this T cell receptor (beta chain) has a handful of counts. As yet, its antigen is unknown. This entry belongs to a study of response to subunit inactivated influenza vaccine. Each CDR3 protein gets one entry after TCRdb re-called the RT-PCR reads with MiXCR. This sample yields more than 150,000 distinct CDR3 sequences, of which around 9% are seen a single time; roughly a tenth belongs to the top ten. The study's findings and limits: It was suggested by the authors that few new T cells are recruited by each seasonal influenza vaccination.

The sequence derives from a man aged 50-60 years who received an inactivated influenza vaccine. Sequencing used non-naive T cells sorted from PBMCs, obtained on the day of vaccination.

The CDR3 coding sequence is TGTGCCAGCAGCGTCACAGGTTCAGAGACCCAGTACTTC. This sequence encodes CASSVTGSETQYF. This chain joins TRBV9 and TRBJ2-5, with D perhaps TRBD1 (5 bases). Between the trimmed V and J ends, which lost 2 bases and 4 bases, there was a span of 9 bases. The germline gives CDR1 SGDLS, CDR2 YYNGEE. The CDR3 totals 13 residues.